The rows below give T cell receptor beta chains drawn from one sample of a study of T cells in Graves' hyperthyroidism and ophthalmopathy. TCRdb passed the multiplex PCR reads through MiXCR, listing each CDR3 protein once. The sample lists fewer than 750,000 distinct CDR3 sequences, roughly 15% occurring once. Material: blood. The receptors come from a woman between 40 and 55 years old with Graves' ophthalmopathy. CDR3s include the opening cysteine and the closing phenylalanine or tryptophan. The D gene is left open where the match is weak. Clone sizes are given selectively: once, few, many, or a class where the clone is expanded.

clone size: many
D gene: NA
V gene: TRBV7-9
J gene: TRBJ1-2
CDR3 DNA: TGTGCCAGCGGCGACGCAACCCGTATAAATGGCTACACCTTC
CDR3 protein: CASGDATRINGYTF

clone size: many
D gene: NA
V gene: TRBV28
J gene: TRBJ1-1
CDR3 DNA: TGTGCCAGCAGTTTATCCGCCATTGAAGCTTTCTTT
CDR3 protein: CASSLSAIEAFF

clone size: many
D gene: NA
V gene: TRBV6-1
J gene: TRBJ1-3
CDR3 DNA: TGTGCCAGCAGTCCCCCGGGCCAAACGGGAAACACCATATATTTT
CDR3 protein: CASSPPGQTGNTIYF

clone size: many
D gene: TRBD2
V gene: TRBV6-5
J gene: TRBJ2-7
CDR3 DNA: TGTGCCAGCACTTCGGGACTAGCGGGCTACGAGCAGTACTTC
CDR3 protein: CASTSGLAGYEQYF

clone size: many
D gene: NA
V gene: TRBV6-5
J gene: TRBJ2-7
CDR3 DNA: TGTGCCAGCACCGTAGAGGGGCGCTTACCATCCTACGAGCAGTACTTC
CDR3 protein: CASTVEGRLPSYEQYF

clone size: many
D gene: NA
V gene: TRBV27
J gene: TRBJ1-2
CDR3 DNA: TGTGCCAGCAGTTCCGACAGTAACTATGGCTACACCTTC
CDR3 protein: CASSSDSNYGYTF

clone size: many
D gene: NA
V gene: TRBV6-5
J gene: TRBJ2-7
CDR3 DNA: TGTGCCAGCAGTTACGAGCCCTCGACGGGGGAGCAGTACTTC
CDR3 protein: CASSYEPSTGEQYF

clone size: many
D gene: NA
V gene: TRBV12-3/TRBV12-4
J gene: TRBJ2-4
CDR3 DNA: TGTGCCAGCAGTGGGGCCCCCGCCCTCATTCAGTACTTC
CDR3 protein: CASSGAPALIQYF

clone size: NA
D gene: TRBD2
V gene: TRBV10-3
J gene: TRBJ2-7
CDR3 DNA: TGTGCCATCGCCCCAGGGAGGGAGGACGAGCAGTACTTC
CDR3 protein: CAIAPGREDEQYF

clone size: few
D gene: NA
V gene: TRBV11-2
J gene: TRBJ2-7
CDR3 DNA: TGTGCCAGCAGCTTAGTCCCCAGGGAATCCTACGAGCAGTACTTC
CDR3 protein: CASSLVPRESYEQYF

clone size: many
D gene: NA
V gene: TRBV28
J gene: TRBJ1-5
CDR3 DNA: TGTGCCAGCAGTTTATCGTCGAGCAATCAGCCCCAGCATTTT
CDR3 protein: CASSLSSSNQPQHF

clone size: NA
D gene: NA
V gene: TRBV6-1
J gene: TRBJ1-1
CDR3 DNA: TGTGCCAGTCGACAAATGAACACTGAAGCTTTCTTT
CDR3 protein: CASRQMNTEAFF

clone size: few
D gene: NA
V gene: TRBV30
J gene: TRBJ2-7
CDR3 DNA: TGTGCCTGGAGTGTCTCCGGGTACCGACCTCAGGCACTCCGACCCGAGCAGTACTTC
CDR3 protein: CAWSVSGYRPQALRPEQYF

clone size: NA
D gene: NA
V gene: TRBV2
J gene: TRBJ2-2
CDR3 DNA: TGTGCCAGCAAAGTTTTAACCGGGGAGCTGTTTTTT
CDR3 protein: CASKVLTGELFF

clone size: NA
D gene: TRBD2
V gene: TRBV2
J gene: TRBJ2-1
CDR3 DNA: TGTGCCAGCAGTGAGTGGCTAGCGGGAGACAATGAGCAGTTCTTC
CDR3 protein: CASSEWLAGDNEQFF

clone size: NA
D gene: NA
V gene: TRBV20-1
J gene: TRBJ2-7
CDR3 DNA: TGCAGTGCTAGAGATTCCCAACTAGCTGGGTACGAGCAGTACTTC
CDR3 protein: CSARDSQLAGYEQYF

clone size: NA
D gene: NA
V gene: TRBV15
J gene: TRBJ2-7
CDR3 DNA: TGTGCCACCAGCAGAGTTGTGGCGGGCGAGCAGTACTTC
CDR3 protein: CATSRVVAGEQYF

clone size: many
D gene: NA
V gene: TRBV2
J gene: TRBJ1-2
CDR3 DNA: TGTGCCAGAACCGGGCCAAACTATGGCTACACCTTC
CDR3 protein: CARTGPNYGYTF

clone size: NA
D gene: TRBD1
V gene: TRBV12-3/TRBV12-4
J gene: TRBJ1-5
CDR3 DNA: TGTGCCAGCACTGGGACAGTTAGCAATCAGCCCCAGCATTTT
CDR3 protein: CASTGTVSNQPQHF

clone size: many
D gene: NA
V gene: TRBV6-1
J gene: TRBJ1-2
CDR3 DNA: TGTGCCAGCAGCGAACACCTCCGGGGAGGTAACTATGGCTACACCTTC
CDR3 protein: CASSEHLRGGNYGYTF

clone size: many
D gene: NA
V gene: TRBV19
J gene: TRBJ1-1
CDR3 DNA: TGTGCCAGTAGTATAGATAACGGTGGGGGTGAAGCTTTCTTT
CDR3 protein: CASSIDNGGGEAFF

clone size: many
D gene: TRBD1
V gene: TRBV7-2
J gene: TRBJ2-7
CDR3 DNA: TGTGCCAGCAGCTCCACTGGGACAGCCTACGAGCAGTACTTC
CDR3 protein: CASSSTGTAYEQYF

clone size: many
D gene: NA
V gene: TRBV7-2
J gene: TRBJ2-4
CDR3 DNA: TGTGCCAGCAGCTTAGCGGTAGCCAAAAACATTCAGTACTTC
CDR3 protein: CASSLAVAKNIQYF

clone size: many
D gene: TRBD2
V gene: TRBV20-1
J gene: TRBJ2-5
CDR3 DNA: TGCAGTGCTAGAAGACTAGCGGGAGGTATAGAGACCCAGTACTTC
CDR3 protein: CSARRLAGGIETQYF

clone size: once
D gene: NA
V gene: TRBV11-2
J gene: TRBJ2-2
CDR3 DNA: TGTGCCAGCAGCCCTCCCAGGGGGGGCGAACACCGGGGAGAGCTGTTTTTT
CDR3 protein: CASSPPRGGEHRGELFF

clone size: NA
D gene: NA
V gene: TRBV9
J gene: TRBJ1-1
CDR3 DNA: TGTGCCAGCAGCGTAGCCAACACTGAAGCTGTCTTT
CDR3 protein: CASSVANTEAVF

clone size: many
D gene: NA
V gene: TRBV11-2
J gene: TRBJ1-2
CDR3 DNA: TGTGCCAGCAGCCGCGTAGGGCAGAACTATGGCTACACCTTC
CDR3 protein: CASSRVGQNYGYTF

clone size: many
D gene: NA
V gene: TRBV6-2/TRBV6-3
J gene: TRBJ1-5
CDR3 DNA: TGTGCCAGCAGTTATCTGGGGGTCGGTCAGCCCCAGCATTTT
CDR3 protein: CASSYLGVGQPQHF

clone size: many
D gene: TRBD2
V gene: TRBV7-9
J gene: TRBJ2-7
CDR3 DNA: TGTGCCAGCAGCCCGACTAGCAACGAGCAGTACTTC
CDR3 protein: CASSPTSNEQYF

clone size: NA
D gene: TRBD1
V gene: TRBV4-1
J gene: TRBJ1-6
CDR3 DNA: TGCGCCAGCAGCCCCCAGGGACAGGGGGGTTCACCCCTCCACTTT
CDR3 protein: CASSPQGQGGSPLHF

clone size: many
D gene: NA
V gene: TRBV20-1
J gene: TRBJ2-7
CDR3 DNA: TGCAGTGCTAGAGACTCCGGGACTCCGCGGGTGGACGAGCAGTACTTC
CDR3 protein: CSARDSGTPRVDEQYF

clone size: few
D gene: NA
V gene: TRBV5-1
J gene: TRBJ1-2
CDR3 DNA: TGCGCCAGCAGCTTGGATGAGTGGCAGGGTGGAGGCTACACCTTC
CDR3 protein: CASSLDEWQGGGYTF

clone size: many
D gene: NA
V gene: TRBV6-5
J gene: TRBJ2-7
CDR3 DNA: TGTGCCAGCAGTTCCGGAGTGAGTGAGCAGTACTTC
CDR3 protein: CASSSGVSEQYF

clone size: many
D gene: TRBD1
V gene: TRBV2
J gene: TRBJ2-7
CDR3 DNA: TGTGCCAGCAGGCGCCGGGACAGAGTTTCCTACGAGCAGTACTTC
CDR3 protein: CASRRRDRVSYEQYF

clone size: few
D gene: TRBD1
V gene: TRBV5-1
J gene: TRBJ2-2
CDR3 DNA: TGCGCCAGCAGCTTGGAAGGGGGCTGGGACACCGGGGAGCTGTTTTTT
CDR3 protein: CASSLEGGWDTGELFF

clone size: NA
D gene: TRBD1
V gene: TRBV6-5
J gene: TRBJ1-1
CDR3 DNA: TGTGCCAGCGTTCGGACCGGGACAGGGGGGGGGAAAGCTTTCTTT
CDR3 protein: CASVRTGTGGGKAFF

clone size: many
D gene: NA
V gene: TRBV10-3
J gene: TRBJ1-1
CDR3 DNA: TGTGCCATCAGTGATCTTGGGAACACTGAAGCTTTCTTT
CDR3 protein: CAISDLGNTEAFF

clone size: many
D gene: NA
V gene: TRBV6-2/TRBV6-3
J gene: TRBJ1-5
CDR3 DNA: TGTGCCAGCAGTTATAGGGGGGGCCCGTATAGCAATCAGCCCCAGCATTTT
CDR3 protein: CASSYRGGPYSNQPQHF

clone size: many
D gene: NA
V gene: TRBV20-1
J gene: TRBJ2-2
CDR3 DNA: TGCAGTGGGCAGCCGATGGGGACCGGGGAGCTGTTTTTT
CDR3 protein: CSGQPMGTGELFF

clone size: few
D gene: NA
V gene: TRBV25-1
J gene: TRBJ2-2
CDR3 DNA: TGTGCCAGCAGTGCCTCACTAGGGTCTCACACCGGGGAGCTGTTTTTT
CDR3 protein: CASSASLGSHTGELFF

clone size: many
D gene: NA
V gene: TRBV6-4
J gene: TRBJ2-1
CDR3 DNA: TGTGCCACCGCGAAGACAGGTACTTCCTACAATGAGCAGTTCTTC
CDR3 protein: CATAKTGTSYNEQFF

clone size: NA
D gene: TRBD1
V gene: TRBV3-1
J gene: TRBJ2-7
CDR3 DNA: TGTGCCAGCAGCCAAGATTTAGGACAGGGGGTGGACGAGCAGTACTTC
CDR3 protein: CASSQDLGQGVDEQYF

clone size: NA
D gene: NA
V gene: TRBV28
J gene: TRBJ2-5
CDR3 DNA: TGTGCCAGCAGTTTAGTTTTAGGAACAGACCCAATAGAGACCCAGTACTTC
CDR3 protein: CASSLVLGTDPIETQYF

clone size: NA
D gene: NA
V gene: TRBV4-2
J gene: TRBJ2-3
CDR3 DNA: TGTGCCAGCAGCCTTGCTAGCCCCGGCGCAGATACGCAGTATTTT
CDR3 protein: CASSLASPGADTQYF

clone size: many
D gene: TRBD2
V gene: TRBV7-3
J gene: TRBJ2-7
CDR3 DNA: TGTGCCAGCAGTAGCGGGCGGAACTACGAGCAGTACTTC
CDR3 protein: CASSSGRNYEQYF

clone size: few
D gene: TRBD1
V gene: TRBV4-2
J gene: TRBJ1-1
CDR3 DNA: TGTGCCAGCAGCCAGTACAGGGGGTTTACTGAAGCTTTCTTT
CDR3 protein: CASSQYRGFTEAFF

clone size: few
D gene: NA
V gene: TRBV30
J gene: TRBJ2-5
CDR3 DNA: TGTGCCTGGGGTATAACGGGAGAAGGAGAGACCCAGTACTTC
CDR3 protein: CAWGITGEGETQYF

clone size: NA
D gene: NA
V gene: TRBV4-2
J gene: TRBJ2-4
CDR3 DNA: TGTGCCAGCAGCGACGCGGCCAAAAACATTCAGTACTTC
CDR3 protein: CASSDAAKNIQYF

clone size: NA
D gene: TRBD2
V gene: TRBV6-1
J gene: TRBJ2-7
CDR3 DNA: TGTGCCAGCACCGAAGGACTAGCGGGAGCCCACGAGCAGTACTTC
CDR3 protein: CASTEGLAGAHEQYF

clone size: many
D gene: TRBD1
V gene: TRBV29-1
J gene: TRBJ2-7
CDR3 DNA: TGCAGCGTTGGCGACAGGGGGGTCTACGAGCAGTACTTC
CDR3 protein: CSVGDRGVYEQYF

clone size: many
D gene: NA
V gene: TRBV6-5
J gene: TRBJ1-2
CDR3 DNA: TGTGCCAGCGGCGCCGCAATCTACACCTTC
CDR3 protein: CASGAAIYTF

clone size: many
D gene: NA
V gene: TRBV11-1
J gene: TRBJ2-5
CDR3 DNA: TGTGCCAGCAGCTTGCAGGAAATGGGGGAGACCCAGTACTTC
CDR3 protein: CASSLQEMGETQYF

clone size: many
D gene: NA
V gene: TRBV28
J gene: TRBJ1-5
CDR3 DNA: TGTGCCAGCAGTTCCGTTGAGGAAACCTATAGCAATCAGCCCCAGCATTTT
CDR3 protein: CASSSVEETYSNQPQHF